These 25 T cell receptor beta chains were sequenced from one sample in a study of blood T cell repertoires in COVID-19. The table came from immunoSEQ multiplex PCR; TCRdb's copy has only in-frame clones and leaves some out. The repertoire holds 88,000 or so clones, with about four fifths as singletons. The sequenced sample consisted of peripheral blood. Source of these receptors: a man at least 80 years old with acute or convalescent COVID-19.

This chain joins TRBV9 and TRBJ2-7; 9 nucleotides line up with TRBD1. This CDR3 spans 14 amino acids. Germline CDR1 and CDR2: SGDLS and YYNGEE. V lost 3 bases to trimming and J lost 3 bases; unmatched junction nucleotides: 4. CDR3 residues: CASSGTGGSYEQYF. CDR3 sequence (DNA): TGTGCCAGCAGCGGTACAGGGGGCAGCTACGAGCAGTACTTC.

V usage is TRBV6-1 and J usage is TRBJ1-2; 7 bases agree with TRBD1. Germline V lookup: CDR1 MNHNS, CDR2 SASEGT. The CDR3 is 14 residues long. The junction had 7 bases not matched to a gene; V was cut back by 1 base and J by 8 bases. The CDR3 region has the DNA TGTGCCAGCAGTGAAGGGACAGGCGTTAAGGGCTACACCTTC. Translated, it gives CASSEGTGVKGYTF.

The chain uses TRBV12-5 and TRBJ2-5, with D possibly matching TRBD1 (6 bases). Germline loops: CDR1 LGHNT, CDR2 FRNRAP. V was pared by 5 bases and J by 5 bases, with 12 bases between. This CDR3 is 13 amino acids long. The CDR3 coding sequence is TGTGCTAGTGGTCCCGCAGGGGACGAGACCCAGTACTTC. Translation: CASGPAGDETQYF.

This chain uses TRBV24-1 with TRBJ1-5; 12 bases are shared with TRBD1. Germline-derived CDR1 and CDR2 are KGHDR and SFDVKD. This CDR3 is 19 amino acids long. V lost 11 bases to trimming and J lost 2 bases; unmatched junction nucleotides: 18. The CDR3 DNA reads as TGTGCCAACCAAACTCACCGGGACAGGGGGCGGGTTTGCAATCAGCCCCAGCATTTT. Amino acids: CANQTHRDRGRVCNQPQHF.

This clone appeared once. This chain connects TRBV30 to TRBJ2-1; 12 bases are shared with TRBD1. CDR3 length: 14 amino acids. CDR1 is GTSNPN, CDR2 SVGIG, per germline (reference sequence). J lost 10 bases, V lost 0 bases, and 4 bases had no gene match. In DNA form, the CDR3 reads TGTGCCTGGAGTGTGGGACAGGGGGCTTGGGAGCAGTTCTTC. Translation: CAWSVGQGAWEQFF.

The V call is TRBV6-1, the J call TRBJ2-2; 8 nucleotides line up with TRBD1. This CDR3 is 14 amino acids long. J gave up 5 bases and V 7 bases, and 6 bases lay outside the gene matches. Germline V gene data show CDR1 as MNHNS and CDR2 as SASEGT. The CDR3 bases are TGTGCCAGCAAGTGGACAGGGAAAACCGGGGAGCTGTTTTTT. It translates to CASKWTGKTGELFF.

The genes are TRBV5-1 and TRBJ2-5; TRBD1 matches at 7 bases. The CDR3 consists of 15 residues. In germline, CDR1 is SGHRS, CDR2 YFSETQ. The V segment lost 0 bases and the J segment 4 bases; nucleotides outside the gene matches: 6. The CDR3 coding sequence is TGCGCCAGCAGCTTGGGTGACAGGGTAGCAGAGACCCAGTACTTC. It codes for CASSLGDRVAETQYF.

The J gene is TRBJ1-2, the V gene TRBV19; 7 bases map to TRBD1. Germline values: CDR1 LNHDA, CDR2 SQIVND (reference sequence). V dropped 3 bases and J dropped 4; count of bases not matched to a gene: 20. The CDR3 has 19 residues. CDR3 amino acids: CASSIPGASRTGPTYGYTF. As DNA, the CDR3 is TGTGCCAGTAGTATTCCCGGAGCTTCAAGGACAGGACCTACCTATGGCTACACCTTC.

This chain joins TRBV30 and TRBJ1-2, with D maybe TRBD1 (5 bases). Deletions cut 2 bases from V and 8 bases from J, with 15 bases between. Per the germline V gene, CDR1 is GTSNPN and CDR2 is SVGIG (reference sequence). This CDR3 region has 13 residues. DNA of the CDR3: TGTGCCTGGAGTACAATCTCGGGGGAAGGCTACACCTTC. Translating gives CAWSTISGEGYTF.

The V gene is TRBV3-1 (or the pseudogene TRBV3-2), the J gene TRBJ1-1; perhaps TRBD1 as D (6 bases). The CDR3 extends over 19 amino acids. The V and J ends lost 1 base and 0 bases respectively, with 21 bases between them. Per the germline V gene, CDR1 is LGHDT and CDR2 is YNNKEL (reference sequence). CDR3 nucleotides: TGTGCCAGCAGCCAAGTGGGTACAGGGTATAATCTCATGAACACTGAAGCTTTCTTT. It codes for CASSQVGTGYNLMNTEAFF.

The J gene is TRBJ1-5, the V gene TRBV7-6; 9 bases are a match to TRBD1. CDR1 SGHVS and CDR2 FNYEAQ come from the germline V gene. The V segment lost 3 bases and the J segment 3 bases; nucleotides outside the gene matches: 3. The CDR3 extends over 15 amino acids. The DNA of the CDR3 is TGTGCCAGCAGCTTCGGGACAGGGCTCAATCAGCCCCAGCATTTT. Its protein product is CASSFGTGLNQPQHF.

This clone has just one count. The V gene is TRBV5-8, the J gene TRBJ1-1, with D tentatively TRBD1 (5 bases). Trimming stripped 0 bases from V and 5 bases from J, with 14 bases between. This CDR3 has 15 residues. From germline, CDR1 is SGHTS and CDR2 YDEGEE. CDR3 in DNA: TGTGCCAGCAGCTTGGAGGCAGGGAGGACGACTGAAGCTTTCTTT. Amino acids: CASSLEAGRTTEAFF.

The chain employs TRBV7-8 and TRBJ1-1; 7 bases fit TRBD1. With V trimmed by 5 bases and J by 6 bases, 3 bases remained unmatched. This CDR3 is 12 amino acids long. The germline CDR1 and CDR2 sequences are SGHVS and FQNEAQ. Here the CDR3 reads CASSTTGSEAFF. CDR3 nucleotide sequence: TGTGCCAGCAGCACGACAGGGTCTGAAGCTTTCTTT.

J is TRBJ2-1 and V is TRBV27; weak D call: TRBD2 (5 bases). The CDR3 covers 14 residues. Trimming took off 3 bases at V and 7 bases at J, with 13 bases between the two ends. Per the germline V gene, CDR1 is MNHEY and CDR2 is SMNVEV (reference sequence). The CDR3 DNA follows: TGTGCCAGCAGTTTTTCCCGGCCGGGAAATGAGCAGTTCTTC. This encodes CASSFSRPGNEQFF.

The CDR3 DNA reads TGTGCCAGCAGTGGTCTCAGCTCCTATAATTCACCCCTCCACTTT. Translating it yields CASSGLSSYNSPLHF. The chain couples TRBV2 to TRBJ1-6, with D unclear. In germline, CDR1 is SNHLY, CDR2 FYNNEI. This CDR3 region has 15 residues. Between the trimmed V and J ends, which lost 4 bases and 0 bases, there was a span of 7 bases.

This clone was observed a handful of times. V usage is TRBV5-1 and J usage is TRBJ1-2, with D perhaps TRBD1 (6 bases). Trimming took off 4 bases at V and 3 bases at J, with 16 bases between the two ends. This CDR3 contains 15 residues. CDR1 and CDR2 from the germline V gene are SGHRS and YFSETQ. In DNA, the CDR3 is TGCGCCAGCAGCCGGGCCCAGGGGCACGACTATGGCTACACCTTC. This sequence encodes CASSRAQGHDYGYTF.

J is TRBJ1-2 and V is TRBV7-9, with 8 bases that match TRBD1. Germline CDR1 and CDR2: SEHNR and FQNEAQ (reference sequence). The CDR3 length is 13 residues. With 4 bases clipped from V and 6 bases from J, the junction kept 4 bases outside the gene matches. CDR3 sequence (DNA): TGTGCCAGCAGCTCAACAGGGGGTAATGGCTACACCTTC. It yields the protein CASSSTGGNGYTF.

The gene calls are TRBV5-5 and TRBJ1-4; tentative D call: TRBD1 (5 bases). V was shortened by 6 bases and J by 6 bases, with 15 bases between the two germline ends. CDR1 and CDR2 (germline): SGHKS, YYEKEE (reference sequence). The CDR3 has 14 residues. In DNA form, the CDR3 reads TGTGCCAGCACCCTCAGGGAGGGAGATGAAAAACTGTTTTTT. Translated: CASTLREGDEKLFF.

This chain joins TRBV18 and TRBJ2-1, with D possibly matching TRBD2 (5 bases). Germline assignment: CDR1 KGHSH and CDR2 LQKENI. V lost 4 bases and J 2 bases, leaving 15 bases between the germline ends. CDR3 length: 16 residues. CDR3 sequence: CASSQGQEVPYNEQFF. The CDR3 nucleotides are TGTGCCAGCTCACAGGGTCAGGAGGTCCCCTACAATGAGCAGTTCTTC.

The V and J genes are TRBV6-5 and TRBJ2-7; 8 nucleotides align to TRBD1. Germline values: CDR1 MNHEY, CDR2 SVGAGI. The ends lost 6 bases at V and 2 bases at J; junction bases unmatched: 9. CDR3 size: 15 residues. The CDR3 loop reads CASSPGGSQAYEQYF. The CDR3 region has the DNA TGTGCCAGCAGCCCAGGGGGCAGCCAGGCCTACGAGCAGTACTTC.

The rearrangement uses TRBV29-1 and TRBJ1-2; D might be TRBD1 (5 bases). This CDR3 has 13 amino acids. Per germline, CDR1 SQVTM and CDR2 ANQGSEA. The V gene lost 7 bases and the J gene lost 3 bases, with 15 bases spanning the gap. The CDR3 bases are TGCAGCGCCCCAGGACGGGGGGACTATGGCTACACCTTC. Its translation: CSAPGRGDYGYTF. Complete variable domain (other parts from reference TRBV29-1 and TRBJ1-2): SAVISQKPSRDICQRGTSLTIQCQVDSQVTMMFWYRQQPGQSLTLIATANQGSEATYESGFVIDKFPISRPNLTFSTLTVSNMSPEDSSIYLCSAPGRGDYGYTFGSGTRLTVV.

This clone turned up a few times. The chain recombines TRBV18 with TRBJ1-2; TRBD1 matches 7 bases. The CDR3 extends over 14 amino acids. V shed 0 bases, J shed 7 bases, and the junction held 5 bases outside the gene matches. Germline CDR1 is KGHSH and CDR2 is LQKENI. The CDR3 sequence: CASSPPGGRSGYTF. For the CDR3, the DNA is TGTGCCAGCTCACCACCAGGGGGCCGGTCTGGCTACACCTTC. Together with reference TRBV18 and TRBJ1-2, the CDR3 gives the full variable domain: NAGVMQNPRHLVRRRGQEARLRCSPMKGHSHVYWYRQLPEEGLKFMVYLQKENIIDESGMPKERFSAEFPKEGPSILRIQQVVRGDSAAYFCASSPPGGRSGYTFGSGTRLTVV.

For the CDR3, the DNA is TGTGCCAGCAGCCCACCCCGTTATACGGACAGGGGAAGAAATGAGCAGTTCTTC. Translation: CASSPPRYTDRGRNEQFF. J is TRBJ2-1 and V is TRBV3-1 (or the pseudogene TRBV3-2), with 9 bases that match TRBD1. The CDR3 is 18 residues long. Unmatched junction bases numbered 17, after V lost 4 bases and J lost 7 bases. Germline-derived CDR1 and CDR2 are LGHDT and YNNKEL (reference sequence).

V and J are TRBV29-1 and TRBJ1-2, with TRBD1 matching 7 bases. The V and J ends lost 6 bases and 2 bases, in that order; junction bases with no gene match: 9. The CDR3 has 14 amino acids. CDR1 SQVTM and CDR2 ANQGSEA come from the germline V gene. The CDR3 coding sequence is TGCAGCGTCCACAATCCACAGGGGAACTATGGCTACACCTTC. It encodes CSVHNPQGNYGYTF.

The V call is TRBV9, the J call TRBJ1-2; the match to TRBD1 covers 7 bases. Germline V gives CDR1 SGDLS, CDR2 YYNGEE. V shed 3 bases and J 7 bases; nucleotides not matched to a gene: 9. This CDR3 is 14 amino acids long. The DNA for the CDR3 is TGTGCCAGCAGCGGACGGACAGGAGGGCCTGGCTACACCTTC. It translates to CASSGRTGGPGYTF.